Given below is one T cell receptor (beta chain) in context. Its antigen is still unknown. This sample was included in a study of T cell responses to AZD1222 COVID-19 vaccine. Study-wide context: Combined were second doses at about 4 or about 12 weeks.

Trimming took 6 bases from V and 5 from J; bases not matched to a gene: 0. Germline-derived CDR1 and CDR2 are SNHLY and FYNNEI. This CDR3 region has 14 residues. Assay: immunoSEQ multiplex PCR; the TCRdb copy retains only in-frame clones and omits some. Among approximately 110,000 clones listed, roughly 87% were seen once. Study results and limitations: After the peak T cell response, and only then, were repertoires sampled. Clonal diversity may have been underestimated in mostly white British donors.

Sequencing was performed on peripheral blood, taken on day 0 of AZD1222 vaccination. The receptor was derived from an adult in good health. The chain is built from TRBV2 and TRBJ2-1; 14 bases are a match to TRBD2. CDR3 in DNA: TGTGCCAGCAGGGGACTAGCGGGGGACAATGAGCAGTTCTTC. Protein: CASRGLAGDNEQFF. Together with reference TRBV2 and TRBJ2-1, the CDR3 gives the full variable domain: EPEVTQTPSHQVTQMGQEVILRCVPISNHLYFYWYRQILGQKVEFLVSFYNNEISEKSEIFDDQFSVERPDGSNFTLKIRSTKLEDSAMYFCASRGLAGDNEQFFGPGTRLTVL.